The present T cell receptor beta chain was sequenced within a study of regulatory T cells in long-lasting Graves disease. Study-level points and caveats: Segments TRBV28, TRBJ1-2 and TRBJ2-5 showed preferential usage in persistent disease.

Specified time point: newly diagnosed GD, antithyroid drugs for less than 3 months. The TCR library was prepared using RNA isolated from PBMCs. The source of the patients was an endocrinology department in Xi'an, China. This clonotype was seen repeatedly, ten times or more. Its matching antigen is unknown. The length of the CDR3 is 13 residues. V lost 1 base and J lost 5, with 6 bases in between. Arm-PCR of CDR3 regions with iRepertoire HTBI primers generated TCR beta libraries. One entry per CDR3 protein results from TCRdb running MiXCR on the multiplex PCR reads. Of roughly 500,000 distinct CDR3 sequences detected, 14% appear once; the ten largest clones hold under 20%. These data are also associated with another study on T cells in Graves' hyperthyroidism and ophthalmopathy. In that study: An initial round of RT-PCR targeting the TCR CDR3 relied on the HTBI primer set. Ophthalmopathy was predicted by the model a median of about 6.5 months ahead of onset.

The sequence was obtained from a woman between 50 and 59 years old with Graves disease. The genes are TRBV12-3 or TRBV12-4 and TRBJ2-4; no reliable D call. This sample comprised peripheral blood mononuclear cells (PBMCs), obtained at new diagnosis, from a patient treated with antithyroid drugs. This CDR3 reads CASSLGVQNIQYF. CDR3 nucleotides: TGTGCCAGCAGTTTAGGTGTACAAAACATTCAGTACTTC.